The 18 T cell receptor beta chains presented below share a single source sample, sequenced in a study of cytomegalovirus exposure and HLA in healthy donors. The PCR contained 60 Vbeta and 13 Jbeta primers. Here immunoSEQ multiplex PCR was the method, and the copy in TCRdb shows in-frame clones only, minus some. Of around 120,000 clones in the sample, 55% to 75% are singletons; the top ten hold 1.5% to 2%. Sequenced input: PBMCs. The receptors derive from a man aged 25-45 years in good health and CMV-seropositive.

The V gene is TRBV19, the J gene TRBJ1-2; the match to TRBD1 covers 8 bases. Per germline, CDR1 LNHDA and CDR2 SQIVND (reference sequence). CDR3 length: 17 amino acids. The J segment lost 4 bases and the V segment lost 4 bases, leaving 14 bases of the junction unmatched. For the CDR3, the DNA is TGTGCCAGTAGTAGAAAATTGACAGGGGACTACACCTATGGCTACACCTTC. This gives the protein CASSRKLTGDYTYGYTF.

This sequence joins TRBV6-1 and TRBJ1-2; 12 positions match TRBD1. Germline CDR1 reads MNHNS; CDR2 reads SASEGT. Trimming at V came to 4 bases and at J to 4 bases, leaving 7 bases not matched to a gene. The CDR3 extends over 16 amino acids. The CDR3 DNA reads as TGTGCCAGCAGTGTTGGGACAGGGGGCGGGGGCTATGGCTACACCTTC. Its protein is CASSVGTGGGGYGYTF.

The chain employs TRBV4-1 and TRBJ2-2, with D unresolved. Germline CDR1 MGHRA, CDR2 YSYEKL. V lost 0 bases, J lost 6 bases, and 11 bases lay in between. The CDR3 consists of 15 residues. The CDR3 spells CASSQDVIRSGELFF. CDR3 sequence (DNA): TGCGCCAGCAGCCAAGATGTGATCCGGTCCGGGGAGCTGTTTTTT.

CDR3 residues: CASTPTGEAFF. In nucleotides, the CDR3 is TGTGCCAGCACCCCGACAGGTGAAGCTTTCTTT. The chain joins TRBV7-2 to TRBJ1-1; possibly TRBD1 for D (6 bases). The CDR3 length is 11 residues. Germline CDR1 and CDR2: SGHTA and FQGNSA. The V gene lost 7 bases and the J gene lost 7 bases, with 10 bases spanning the gap.

Comment on this clone: Additional DNA sequences in this sample encode the identical CDR3. The V and J genes are TRBV7-9 and TRBJ1-1, with D perhaps TRBD1 (5 bases). The CDR3 covers 14 residues. V lost 5 bases to trimming and J lost 4 bases, with 14 bases between them. Germline lookup yields CDR1 SEHNR and CDR2 FQNEAQ (reference sequence). CDR3 amino acids: CASSLTGGITEAFF. In DNA form, the CDR3 reads TGTGCCAGCAGCCTAACGGGGGGAATCACTGAAGCTTTCTTT.

V and J are TRBV7-9 and TRBJ2-6; perhaps TRBD2 as D (7 bases). With 1 base removed from V and 0 bases from J, the gap between germline ends came to 10 bases. The germline V gene encodes CDR1 SEHNR and CDR2 FQNEAQ (reference sequence). The CDR3 covers 17 residues. The DNA for the CDR3 is TGTGCCAGCAGCTTAGGGGGGGGCATCTCTGGGGCCAACGTCCTGACTTTC. Translation gives CASSLGGGISGANVLTF. Complete variable domain (other parts from reference TRBV7-9 and TRBJ2-6): DTGVSQNPRHKITKRGQNVTFRCDPISEHNRLYWYRQTLGQGPEFLTYFQNEAQLEKSRLLSDRFSAERPKGSFSTLEIQRTEQGDSAMYLCASSLGGGISGANVLTFGAGSRLTVL.

The genes are TRBV7-9 and TRBJ2-4, with 8 bases that match TRBD2. The CDR3 is 15 amino acids. CDR1 and CDR2 (germline): SEHNR, FQNEAQ (reference sequence). V lost 6 bases and J lost 5; bases outside the gene matches: 9. The CDR3 DNA sequence: TGTGCCAGCAGTCGTAGCGGGGTCCTCCAAAACATTCAGTACTTC. Its translation is CASSRSGVLQNIQYF. The full variable domain, rest sourced from reference TRBV7-9 and TRBJ2-4, is DTGVSQNPRHKITKRGQNVTFRCDPISEHNRLYWYRQTLGQGPEFLTYFQNEAQLEKSRLLSDRFSAERPKGSFSTLEIQRTEQGDSAMYLCASSRSGVLQNIQYFGAGTRLSVL.

CDR3 in amino acids: CASSLGSTWGVGYEQYF. For the CDR3, the DNA is TGTGCCAGCAGCTTAGGGAGTACGTGGGGGGTTGGGTACGAGCAGTACTTC. The rearrangement links TRBV11-2 to TRBJ2-7; D is perhaps TRBD2 (6 bases). Trimming removed 1 base from V and 4 bases from J, with 20 bases in between. CDR3 length equals 17 residues. Per the germline V gene, CDR1 is SGHAT and CDR2 is FQNNGV.

In its sample, this clone was seen a few times. The rearrangement uses TRBV2 and TRBJ1-1; 11 bases are a match to TRBD1. CDR3 length: 15 amino acids. Trimming took 2 bases from V and 4 from J; bases not matched to a gene: 3. From germline, CDR1 is SNHLY and CDR2 FYNNEI. This CDR3 reads CASSERGQGVTEAFF. The CDR3 region has the DNA TGTGCCAGCAGTGAAAGGGGACAGGGGGTCACTGAAGCTTTCTTT.

In DNA form, the CDR3 reads TGTGCCAGCAGTCCCCATAGCGGAACAGATACGCAGTATTTT. Translation gives CASSPHSGTDTQYF. V and J are TRBV27 and TRBJ2-3, with D tentatively TRBD2 (6 bases). V shed 5 bases and J shed 3 bases, with 12 bases lying between them. The CDR3 has 14 residues. The V gene's germline CDR1 is MNHEY and CDR2 SMNVEV (reference sequence).

This sequence joins TRBV5-4 and TRBJ1-2; D is ambiguous. The germline CDR1 and CDR2 sequences are SGHNT and YYREEE (reference sequence). There are 14 residues in the CDR3. Trimming shortened V by 3 bases and J by 7 bases, and 16 bases separated the two germline ends. The CDR3, as DNA: TGTGCCAGCAGCTCCAACAAGGAGGGTGGTGGCTACACCTTC. Translating gives CASSSNKEGGGYTF.

J is TRBJ2-1 and V is TRBV5-1, with D uncertain. CDR1 is SGHRS and CDR2 is YFSETQ in the germline V gene. Trimming stripped 0 bases from V and 5 bases from J, with 12 bases between. CDR3 length: 15 amino acids. The CDR3 spells CASSLVVGGNNEQFF. In nucleotides, the CDR3 is TGCGCCAGCAGCTTGGTAGTAGGCGGAAACAATGAGCAGTTCTTC.

The chain has TRBV19 and TRBJ2-2; 10 nucleotides align to TRBD2. Trimming took 9 bases from V and 7 from J; bases not matched to a gene: 8. Germline values: CDR1 LNHDA, CDR2 SQIVND (reference sequence). The CDR3 extends over 14 amino acids. The CDR3 DNA sequence: TGTGCCAGCCTAGAGCGGGAGGGGGTCGGGGAGCTGTTTTTT. Its translation: CASLEREGVGELFF. Full variable domain (outside the CDR3, taken from reference TRBV19 and TRBJ2-2): DGGITQSPKYLFRKEGQNVTLSCEQNLNHDAMYWYRQDPGQGLRLIYYSQIVNDFQKGDIAEGYSVSREKKESFPLTVTSAQKNPTAFYLCASLEREGVGELFFGEGSRLTVL.

The rearrangement uses TRBV7-6 and TRBJ2-6; D is possibly TRBD2 (6 bases). CDR3 length: 15 residues. Per the germline V gene, CDR1 is SGHVS and CDR2 is FNYEAQ. The ends were cut back, 3 bases at V and 13 bases at J, with 19 bases in the middle. The CDR3 coding sequence is TGTGCCAGCAGCTTGGGGGGTGGGACCCTACGTGTCCTGACTTTC. Amino acid sequence: CASSLGGGTLRVLTF.

As for this clone: At one end the junction does not follow the germline gene, possibly because of a read error. The chain combines TRBV9 with TRBJ2-1; weak D call: TRBD2 (6 bases). Germline CDR1 SGDLS, CDR2 YYNGEE. The CDR3 consists of 15 residues. This chain's CDR3 is CASSAQGGGGNEQLF. DNA of the CDR3: TGTGCCAGCAGTGCGCAGGGAGGTGGCGGCAATGAGCAGCTCTTC. The full variable domain, its missing parts supplied by reference TRBV9 and TRBJ2-1, is DSGVTQTPKHLITATGQRVTLRCSPRSGDLSVYWYQQSLDQGLQFLIQYYNGEERAKGNILERFSAQQFPDLHSELNLSSLELGDSALYFCASSAQGGGGNEQLFGPGTRLTVL.

The chain has TRBV2 and TRBJ1-2, with TRBD1 identical over 9 bases. V shed 6 bases, J shed 8 bases, and the junction held 7 bases outside the gene matches. This CDR3 has 13 amino acids. CDR1 SNHLY and CDR2 FYNNEI come from the germline V gene. Here the CDR3 reads CASRQQGAHGYTF. As DNA, the CDR3 is TGTGCCAGCAGGCAACAGGGGGCGCACGGCTACACCTTC.

The chain recombines TRBV28 with TRBJ1-4, with D hard to call. The ends were cut back, 2 bases at V and 4 bases at J, with 8 bases in the middle. Germline lookup yields CDR1 MDHEN and CDR2 SYDVKM. This CDR3 spans 14 amino acids. The CDR3 DNA follows: TGTGCCAGCAGTTTAGAGAGTTTTAATGAAAAACTGTTTTTT. The encoded protein is CASSLESFNEKLFF.

The chain couples TRBV5-6 to TRBJ1-4; D gene ambiguous. Germline CDR1 reads SGHDT; CDR2 reads YYEEEE. V gave up 2 bases and J gave up 8 bases, with 10 bases separating them. The length of the CDR3 is 13 residues. This CDR3 reads CASSFGTREKLFF. The CDR3 bases are TGTGCCAGCAGCTTCGGAACGAGGGAAAAACTGTTTTTT.